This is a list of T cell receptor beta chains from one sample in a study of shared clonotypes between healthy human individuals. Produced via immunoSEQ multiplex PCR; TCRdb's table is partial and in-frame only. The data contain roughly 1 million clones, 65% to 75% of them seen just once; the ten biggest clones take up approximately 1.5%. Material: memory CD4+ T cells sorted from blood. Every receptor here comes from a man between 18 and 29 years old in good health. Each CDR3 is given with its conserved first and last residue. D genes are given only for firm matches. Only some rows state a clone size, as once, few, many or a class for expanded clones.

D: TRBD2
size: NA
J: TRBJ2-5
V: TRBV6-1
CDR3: CASSVRLAMGETQYF
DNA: TGTGCCAGCAGTGTACGACTAGCGATGGGGGAGACCCAGTACTTC

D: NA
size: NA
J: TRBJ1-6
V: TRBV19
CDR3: CASSIRTDNSPLHF
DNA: TGTGCCAGTAGTATACGGACCGATAATTCACCCCTCCACTTT

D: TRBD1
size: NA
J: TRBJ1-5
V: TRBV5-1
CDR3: CASSLAGGSNQPQHF
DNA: TGCGCCAGCAGCTTGGCAGGGGGCAGCAATCAGCCCCAGCATTTT

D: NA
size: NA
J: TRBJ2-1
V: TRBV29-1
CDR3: CSVEQGGSGSDNEQFF
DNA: TGCAGCGTTGAGCAGGGGGGGAGCGGCTCAGACAATGAGCAGTTCTTC

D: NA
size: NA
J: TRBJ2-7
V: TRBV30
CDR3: CASQGGYREQYF
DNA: TGTGCCTCCCAAGGGGGTTACCGCGAGCAGTACTTC

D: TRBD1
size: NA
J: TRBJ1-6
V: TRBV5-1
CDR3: CASRQGGSPLHF
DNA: TGCGCCAGCAGGCAGGGGGGATCACCCCTCCACTTT

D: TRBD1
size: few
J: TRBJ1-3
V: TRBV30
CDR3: CAWSGAGGGNTIYF
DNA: TGTGCCTGGAGTGGGGCAGGGGGCGGAAACACCATATATTTT

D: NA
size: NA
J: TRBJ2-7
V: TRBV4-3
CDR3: CASSQYSRDHYEQYF
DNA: TGCGCCAGCAGCCAATATAGCAGGGACCACTACGAGCAGTACTTC

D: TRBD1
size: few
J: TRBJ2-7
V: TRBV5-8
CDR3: CASSAGQGFAYEQYF
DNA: TGTGCCAGCAGCGCGGGACAGGGGTTCGCCTACGAGCAGTACTTC

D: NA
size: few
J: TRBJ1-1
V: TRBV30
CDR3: CAWSGGFSVMNTEAFF
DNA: TGTGCCTGGAGTGGGGGTTTCTCAGTCATGAACACTGAAGCTTTCTTT

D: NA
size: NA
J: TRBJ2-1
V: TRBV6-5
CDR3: CASRSGINEQFF
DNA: TGTGCCAGCAGGTCAGGGATCAATGAGCAGTTCTTC

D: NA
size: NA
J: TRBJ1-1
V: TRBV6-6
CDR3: CASSYQEDNTEAFF
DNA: TGTGCCAGCAGTTATCAGGAGGATAACACTGAAGCTTTCTTT

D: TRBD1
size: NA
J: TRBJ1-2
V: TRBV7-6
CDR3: CASSFAGGAGYTF
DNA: TGTGCCAGCAGCTTTGCAGGGGGCGCAGGCTACACCTTC

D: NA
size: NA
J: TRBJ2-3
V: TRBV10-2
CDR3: CASSVIQSTDTQYF
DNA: TGCGCCAGCAGTGTTATACAAAGCACAGATACGCAGTATTTT

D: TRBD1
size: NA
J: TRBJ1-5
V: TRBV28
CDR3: CASSSDHRGGQPQHF
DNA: TGTGCCAGCAGTTCCGACCACAGGGGGGGACAGCCCCAGCATTTT

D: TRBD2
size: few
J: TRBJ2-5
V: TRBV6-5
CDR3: CASSAGLAGKETQYF
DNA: TGTGCCAGCAGTGCCGGACTAGCGGGAAAAGAGACCCAGTACTTC

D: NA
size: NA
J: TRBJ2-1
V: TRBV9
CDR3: CASSVSSGPTRGEQFF
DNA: TGTGCCAGCAGCGTATCTTCAGGGCCGACTCGAGGTGAGCAGTTCTTC

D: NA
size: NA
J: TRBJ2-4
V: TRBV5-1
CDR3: CASSPEGIRVGLAKNIQYF
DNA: TGCGCCAGCAGCCCCGAAGGTATCAGGGTTGGCCTAGCCAAAAACATTCAGTACTTC

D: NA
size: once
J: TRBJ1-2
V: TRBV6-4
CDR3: CASSPQPSEGYTF
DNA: TGTGCCAGCAGTCCACAGCCGAGCGAAGGCTACACCTTC

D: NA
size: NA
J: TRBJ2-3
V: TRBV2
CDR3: CASSEEGSNTDTQYF
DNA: TGTGCCAGCAGTGAAGAAGGGTCAAACACAGATACGCAGTATTTT

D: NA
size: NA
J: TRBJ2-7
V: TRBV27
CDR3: CASYTNLEGEQYF
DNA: TGTGCCAGCTATACTAATTTAGAAGGCGAGCAGTACTTC

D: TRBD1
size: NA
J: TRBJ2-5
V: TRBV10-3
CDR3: CAISEGATAQGAQYF
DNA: TGTGCCATCAGTGAAGGGGCGACAGCCCAGGGGGCCCAGTACTTC

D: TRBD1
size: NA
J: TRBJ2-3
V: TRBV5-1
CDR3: CASSLGIGGEGTDTQYF
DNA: TGCGCCAGCAGCTTGGGGATAGGGGGCGAGGGCACAGATACGCAGTATTTT

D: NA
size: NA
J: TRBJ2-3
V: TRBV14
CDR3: CASSQYVGPTDTQYF
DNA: TGTGCCAGCAGCCAATACGTGGGGCCCACAGATACGCAGTATTTT

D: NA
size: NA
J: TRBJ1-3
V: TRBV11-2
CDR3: CASSLSPVSGNTIYF
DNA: TGTGCCAGCAGCTTATCCCCAGTCTCTGGAAACACCATATATTTT

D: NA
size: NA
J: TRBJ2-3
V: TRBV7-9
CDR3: CASSPPSTDTQYF
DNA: TGTGCCAGCAGCCCACCTAGCACAGATACGCAGTATTTT

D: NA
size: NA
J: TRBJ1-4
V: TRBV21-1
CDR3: CASKDRGNEKLFF
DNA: TGTGCCAGCAAGGACAGGGGGAATGAAAAACTGTTTTTT

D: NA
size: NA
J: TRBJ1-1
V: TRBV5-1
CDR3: CASSLGQGPIF
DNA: TGCGCCAGCAGCTTGGGTCAGGGGCCCATATTT

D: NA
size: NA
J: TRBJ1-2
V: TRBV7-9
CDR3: CASSLRGGGYTF
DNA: TGTGCCAGCAGCTTGAGAGGGGGTGGCTACACCTTC

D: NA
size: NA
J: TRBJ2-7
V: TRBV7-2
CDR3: CASSSEIGGYEQYF
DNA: TGTGCCAGCAGCTCTGAGATTGGTGGCTACGAGCAGTACTTC

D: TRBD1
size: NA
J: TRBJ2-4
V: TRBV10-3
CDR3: CASGGEGASKNIQYF
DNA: TGTGCCTCAGGGGGAGAGGGGGCGTCCAAAAACATTCAGTACTTC

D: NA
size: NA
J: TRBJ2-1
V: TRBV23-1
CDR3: CASRNESGYTLHNEQFF
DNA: TGCGCCAGCAGGAACGAAAGTGGCTATACGCTACACAATGAGCAGTTCTTC

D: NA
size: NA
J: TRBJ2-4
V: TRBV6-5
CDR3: CASRARSEAKNIQYF
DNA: TGTGCCAGCAGAGCCCGTAGCGAAGCCAAAAACATTCAGTACTTC

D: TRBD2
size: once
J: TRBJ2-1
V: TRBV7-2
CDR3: CASSLAVAGWAYNEQFF
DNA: TGTGCCAGCAGCTTAGCGGTAGCGGGATGGGCCTACAATGAGCAGTTCTTC

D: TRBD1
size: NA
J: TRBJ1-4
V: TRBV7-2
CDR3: CASSSKTGLEKLFF
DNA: TGTGCCAGCAGCTCCAAGACAGGGTTAGAAAAACTGTTTTTT

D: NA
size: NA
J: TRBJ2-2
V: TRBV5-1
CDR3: CASSSTGIKTGELFF
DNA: TGCGCCAGCAGTTCCACCGGGATAAAGACCGGGGAGCTGTTTTTT

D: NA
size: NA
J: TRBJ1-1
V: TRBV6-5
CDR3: CASSLLGGNTEAFF
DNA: TGTGCCAGCAGTCTCTTGGGGGGTAACACTGAAGCTTTCTTT

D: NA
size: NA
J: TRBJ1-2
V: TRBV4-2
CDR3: CASSQLGTSYYGYTF
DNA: TGTGCCAGCAGCCAACTCGGGACGTCGTACTATGGCTACACCTTC

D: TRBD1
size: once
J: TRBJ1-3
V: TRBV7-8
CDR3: CASSLGQGGNTIYF
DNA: TGTGCCAGCAGCTTGGGACAGGGCGGAAACACCATATATTTT

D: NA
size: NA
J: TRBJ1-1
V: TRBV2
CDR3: CATSPRAQNTEAFF
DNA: TGTGCCACATCCCCCAGGGCCCAGAACACTGAAGCTTTCTTT

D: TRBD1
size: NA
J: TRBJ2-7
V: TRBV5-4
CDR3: CASSLAAGGEQYF
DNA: TGTGCCAGCAGCTTGGCCGCAGGGGGCGAGCAGTACTTC

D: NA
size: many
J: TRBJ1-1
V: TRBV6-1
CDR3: CASSEQGSYTEAFF
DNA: TGTGCCAGCAGTGAACAGGGTTCCTACACTGAAGCTTTCTTT

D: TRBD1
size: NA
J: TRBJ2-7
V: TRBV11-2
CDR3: CASSLTTGSGEQYF
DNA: TGTGCCAGCAGCCTAACGACAGGGTCGGGCGAGCAGTACTTC

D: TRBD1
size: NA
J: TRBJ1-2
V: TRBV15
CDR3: CATSRNQGGYGYTF
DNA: TGTGCCACCAGCAGAAATCAGGGGGGATATGGCTACACCTTC

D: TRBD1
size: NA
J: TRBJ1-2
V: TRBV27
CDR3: CASSSASRHGTGYQYGYTF
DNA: TGTGCCAGCAGTTCCGCAAGCCGCCATGGGACAGGGTATCAGTATGGCTACACCTTC

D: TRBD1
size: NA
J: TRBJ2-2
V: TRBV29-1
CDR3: CSVAGTAGELFF
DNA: TGCAGCGTCGCCGGGACAGCCGGGGAGCTGTTTTTT

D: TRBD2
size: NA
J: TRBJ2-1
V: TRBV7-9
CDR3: CASSFSGGGGNEQFF
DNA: TGTGCCAGCAGCTTTAGCGGGGGAGGGGGCAATGAGCAGTTCTTC

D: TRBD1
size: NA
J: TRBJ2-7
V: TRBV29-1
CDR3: CSVVSGTGSYEQYF
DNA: TGCAGCGTTGTTTCCGGGACAGGCTCCTACGAGCAGTACTTC

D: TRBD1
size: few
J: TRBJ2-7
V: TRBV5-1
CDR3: CASSPWTGGEYEQYF
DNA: TGCGCCAGCAGCCCCTGGACAGGGGGAGAGTACGAGCAGTACTTC

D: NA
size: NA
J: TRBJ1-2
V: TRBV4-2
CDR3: CASSQDGSSDGYTF
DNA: TGTGCCAGCAGCCAAGATGGTAGTTCGGATGGCTACACCTTC

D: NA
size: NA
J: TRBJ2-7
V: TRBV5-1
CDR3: CASSLFGPSDEQYF
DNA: TGCGCCAGCAGCTTGTTTGGGCCTAGCGACGAGCAGTACTTC

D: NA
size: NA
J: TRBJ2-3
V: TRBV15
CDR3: CATSARTRNTDTQYF
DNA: TGTGCCACCAGCGCCCGGACCAGAAACACAGATACGCAGTATTTT

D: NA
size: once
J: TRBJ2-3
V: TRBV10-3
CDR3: CAIRGRDWDTQYF
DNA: TGTGCCATCAGAGGCCGCGACTGGGATACGCAGTATTTT

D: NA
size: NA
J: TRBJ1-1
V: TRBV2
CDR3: CASSVLGMNTEAFF
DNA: TGTGCCAGCAGTGTGTTGGGAATGAACACTGAAGCTTTCTTT

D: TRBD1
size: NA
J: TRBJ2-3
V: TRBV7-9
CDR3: CASSLGVTGILDTQYF
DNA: TGTGCCAGCAGCTTAGGTGTGACAGGGATTTTGGATACGCAGTATTTT

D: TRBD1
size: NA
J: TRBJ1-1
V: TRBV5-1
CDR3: CASSLGYGQGATEAFF
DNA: TGCGCCAGCAGCTTGGGGTACGGACAGGGGGCGACTGAAGCTTTCTTT

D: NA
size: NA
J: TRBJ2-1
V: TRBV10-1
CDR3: CASSSATNEQFF
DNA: TGCGCCAGCTCTTCGGCTACCAATGAGCAGTTCTTC

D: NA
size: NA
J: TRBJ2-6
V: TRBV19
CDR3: CASSIQATGANVLTF
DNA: TGTGCCAGTAGTATTCAGGCGACGGGGGCCAACGTCCTGACTTTC

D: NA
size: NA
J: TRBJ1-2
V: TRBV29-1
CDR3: CSSLGQASYGYTF
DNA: TGCAGCTCGCTCGGACAAGCCTCTTATGGCTACACCTTC

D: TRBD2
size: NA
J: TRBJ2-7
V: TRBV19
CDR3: CASSMIAGGPYEQYF
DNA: TGTGCCAGTAGTATGATAGCGGGAGGGCCCTACGAGCAGTACTTC